The 16 T cell receptor beta chains below come from one sample, sequenced in a study of shared clonotypes between healthy human individuals. TCRdb's copy holds only in-frame clones and misses some; the assay was immunoSEQ multiplex PCR. Counted here are around 2.5 million clones, roughly 93% occurring once; the ten biggest clones make up approximately 0.37%. The material sequenced was naive CD4+ T cells from PBMCs. Subset in this sample: CD45RA+ positively selected. The source of these receptors is a man aged 18 to 30 in good health. Some clones in this sample may be carry-over from other donors' samples.

J is TRBJ2-7 and V is TRBV5-1; possibly TRBD1 for D (6 bases). With 3 bases removed from V and 6 bases from J, the gap between germline ends came to 10 bases. Per germline, CDR1 SGHRS and CDR2 YFSETQ. The CDR3 extends over 12 amino acids. CDR3 DNA sequence: TGCGCCAGCAGCTCGCAGGGGACCGAGCAGTACTTC. Translating it yields CASSSQGTEQYF.

The genes are TRBV6-5 and TRBJ1-2; 10 bases map to TRBD1. The J segment lost 5 bases and the V segment lost 6 bases, leaving 6 bases of the junction unmatched. The CDR3 spans 14 residues. From germline, CDR1 is MNHEY and CDR2 SVGAGI. The CDR3 coding sequence is TGTGCCAGCAGAAGGGACAGGGGAGTTTATGGCTACACCTTC. Its translation: CASRRDRGVYGYTF.

The chain has TRBV11-2 and TRBJ1-2; TRBD1 matches 9 bases. V was pared by 5 bases and J by 1 base, with 5 bases of the junction left unmatched. This CDR3 comprises 15 residues. Germline V CDR1 and CDR2: SGHAT, FQNNGV. The CDR3 region is CASSLGTGINYGYTF. As DNA, the CDR3 is TGTGCCAGCAGCCTCGGGACAGGGATTAACTATGGCTACACCTTC.

This chain joins TRBV4-2 and TRBJ2-1, with 13 bases fitting TRBD2. CDR1 and CDR2 (germline): LGHNA, YNFKEQ. CDR3 length: 17 residues. The V gene end was trimmed by 2 bases and the J gene end by 8 bases; junction bases not matched to a gene: 9. The CDR3 nucleotides are TGTGCCAGCAGCCAACCGAAAACTAGCGGGAGGGCCGATGAGCAGTTCTTC. This encodes CASSQPKTSGRADEQFF.

CDR3 region: CAWSVRYVDTGELFF. DNA of the CDR3: TGTGCCTGGAGTGTACGATATGTGGACACCGGGGAGCTGTTTTTT. The chain has TRBV30 and TRBJ2-2; no definite D call. This CDR3 spans 15 amino acids. Trimming removed 0 bases at V and 3 bases at J, with 11 bases between. From germline, CDR1 is GTSNPN and CDR2 SVGIG (reference sequence).

This chain uses TRBV28 with TRBJ2-7; 9 nucleotides agree with TRBD1. Germline V lookup: CDR1 MDHEN, CDR2 SYDVKM. The CDR3 length is 14 residues. V lost 6 bases, J lost 2 bases, and 5 bases stayed unmatched. CDR3 sequence: CASSRTGVTYEQYF. CDR3 coding DNA: TGTGCCAGCAGCCGGACAGGGGTAACCTACGAGCAGTACTTC.

The chain joins TRBV2 to TRBJ2-7; 9 nucleotides line up with TRBD2. The V gene end was trimmed by 6 bases and the J gene end by 6 bases; junction bases not matched to a gene: 12. Germline values: CDR1 SNHLY, CDR2 FYNNEI. This CDR3 contains 15 residues. The CDR3: CASSQRLAGLSEQYF. CDR3 nucleotide sequence: TGTGCCAGCAGCCAAAGGCTAGCGGGACTCTCCGAGCAGTACTTC.

J is TRBJ2-3 and V is TRBV18; 8 positions match TRBD1. The CDR3 loop spans 15 amino acids. V lost 3 bases, J lost 4 bases, and 6 bases stayed unmatched. CDR1 and CDR2 (germline): KGHSH, LQKENI. CDR3 residues: CASSPGQVRADTQYF. The DNA for the CDR3 is TGTGCCAGCTCACCGGGACAGGTCCGCGCAGATACGCAGTATTTT.

The V gene is TRBV2, the J gene TRBJ2-7, with 7 bases aligning to TRBD2. J gave up 4 bases and V 4 bases, and 7 bases lay outside the gene matches. Germline V CDR1 and CDR2: SNHLY, FYNNEI. This CDR3 has 14 residues. CDR3 loop: CASSVRAGMYEQYF. The CDR3 nucleotides read TGTGCCAGCAGTGTCAGAGCGGGAATGTACGAGCAGTACTTC.

The rearrangement links TRBV15 to TRBJ2-1, with 7 bases matching TRBD2. Germline lookup yields CDR1 LNHNV and CDR2 YYDKDF (reference sequence). After removal of 4 bases from V and 10 bases from J, the junction contained 7 bases not matched to a gene. The CDR3 runs 13 residues. CDR3 bases: TGTGCCACCAGCATTGGCGGGGGAGGGGAGCAGTTCTTC. Translated: CATSIGGGGEQFF.

This chain links TRBV15 with TRBJ1-5; perhaps TRBD1 as D (5 bases). CDR1 and CDR2 from the germline V gene are LNHNV and YYDKDF (reference sequence). The CDR3 extends over 12 amino acids. Trimming removed 7 bases from V and 6 bases from J, with 10 bases in between. The CDR3 spells CATTLGGQPQHF. CDR3 DNA sequence: TGTGCCACCACGCTCGGGGGTCAGCCCCAGCATTTT.

The rearrangement joins TRBV20-1 to TRBJ2-3, with D possibly being TRBD2 (5 bases). V gave up 7 bases and J gave up 7 bases, with 9 bases separating them. CDR3 length equals 10 residues. Germline CDR1 and CDR2: DFQATT and SNEGSKA (reference sequence). The CDR3 reads CSVQRNTQYF. The CDR3 DNA is TGCAGTGTCCAGCGGAATACGCAGTATTTT.

This clone has more than one count but fewer than ten. The V gene is TRBV5-3, the J gene TRBJ1-5; a weak D match, TRBD1 (5 bases). TRBV5-3 is an open reading frame, and its role is uncertain. The CDR3 runs to 14 residues. Trimming removed 4 bases from V and 0 bases from J, with 8 bases in between. CDR3 protein: CARSLRGSNQPQHF. CDR3 coding DNA: TGTGCCAGAAGCCTGAGGGGTAGCAATCAGCCCCAGCATTTT.

V is TRBV10-3 and J is TRBJ2-7; possible D gene TRBD1, 5 bases. The length of the CDR3 is 15 residues. V was clipped by 3 bases and J by 1 base, with 13 bases between them. From germline, CDR1 is ENHRY and CDR2 SYGVKD. The CDR3 loop reads CAISDLNRPSYEQYF. Here the CDR3 DNA reads TGTGCCATCAGTGATCTGAACAGGCCGTCCTACGAGCAGTACTTC.

The chain is built from TRBV7-3 and TRBJ2-1; the match to TRBD2 covers 8 bases. Germline V gene lookup returns CDR1 SGHTA and CDR2 FQGTGA. V lost 5 bases to trimming and J lost 6 bases; unmatched junction nucleotides: 9. The CDR3 has 15 residues. The CDR3 is CASSPPGLAGNEQFF. The CDR3 coding sequence is TGTGCCAGCAGCCCCCCCGGACTAGCAGGCAATGAGCAGTTCTTC.

CDR3 in amino acids: CASSFLAGGTEQFF. The CDR3 bases are TGTGCCAGCAGCTTCCTAGCGGGAGGTACTGAGCAGTTCTTC. The V gene is TRBV7-9, the J gene TRBJ2-1, with 11 nucleotides matching TRBD2. The V gene's germline CDR1 is SEHNR and CDR2 FQNEAQ (reference sequence). This CDR3 region has 14 residues. J was trimmed by 9 bases and V by 3 bases; bases with no gene match: 4. The whole variable domain, filled in from reference TRBV7-9 and TRBJ2-1, reads DTGVSQNPRHKITKRGQNVTFRCDPISEHNRLYWYRQTLGQGPEFLTYFQNEAQLEKSRLLSDRFSAERPKGSFSTLEIQRTEQGDSAMYLCASSFLAGGTEQFFGPGTRLTVL.